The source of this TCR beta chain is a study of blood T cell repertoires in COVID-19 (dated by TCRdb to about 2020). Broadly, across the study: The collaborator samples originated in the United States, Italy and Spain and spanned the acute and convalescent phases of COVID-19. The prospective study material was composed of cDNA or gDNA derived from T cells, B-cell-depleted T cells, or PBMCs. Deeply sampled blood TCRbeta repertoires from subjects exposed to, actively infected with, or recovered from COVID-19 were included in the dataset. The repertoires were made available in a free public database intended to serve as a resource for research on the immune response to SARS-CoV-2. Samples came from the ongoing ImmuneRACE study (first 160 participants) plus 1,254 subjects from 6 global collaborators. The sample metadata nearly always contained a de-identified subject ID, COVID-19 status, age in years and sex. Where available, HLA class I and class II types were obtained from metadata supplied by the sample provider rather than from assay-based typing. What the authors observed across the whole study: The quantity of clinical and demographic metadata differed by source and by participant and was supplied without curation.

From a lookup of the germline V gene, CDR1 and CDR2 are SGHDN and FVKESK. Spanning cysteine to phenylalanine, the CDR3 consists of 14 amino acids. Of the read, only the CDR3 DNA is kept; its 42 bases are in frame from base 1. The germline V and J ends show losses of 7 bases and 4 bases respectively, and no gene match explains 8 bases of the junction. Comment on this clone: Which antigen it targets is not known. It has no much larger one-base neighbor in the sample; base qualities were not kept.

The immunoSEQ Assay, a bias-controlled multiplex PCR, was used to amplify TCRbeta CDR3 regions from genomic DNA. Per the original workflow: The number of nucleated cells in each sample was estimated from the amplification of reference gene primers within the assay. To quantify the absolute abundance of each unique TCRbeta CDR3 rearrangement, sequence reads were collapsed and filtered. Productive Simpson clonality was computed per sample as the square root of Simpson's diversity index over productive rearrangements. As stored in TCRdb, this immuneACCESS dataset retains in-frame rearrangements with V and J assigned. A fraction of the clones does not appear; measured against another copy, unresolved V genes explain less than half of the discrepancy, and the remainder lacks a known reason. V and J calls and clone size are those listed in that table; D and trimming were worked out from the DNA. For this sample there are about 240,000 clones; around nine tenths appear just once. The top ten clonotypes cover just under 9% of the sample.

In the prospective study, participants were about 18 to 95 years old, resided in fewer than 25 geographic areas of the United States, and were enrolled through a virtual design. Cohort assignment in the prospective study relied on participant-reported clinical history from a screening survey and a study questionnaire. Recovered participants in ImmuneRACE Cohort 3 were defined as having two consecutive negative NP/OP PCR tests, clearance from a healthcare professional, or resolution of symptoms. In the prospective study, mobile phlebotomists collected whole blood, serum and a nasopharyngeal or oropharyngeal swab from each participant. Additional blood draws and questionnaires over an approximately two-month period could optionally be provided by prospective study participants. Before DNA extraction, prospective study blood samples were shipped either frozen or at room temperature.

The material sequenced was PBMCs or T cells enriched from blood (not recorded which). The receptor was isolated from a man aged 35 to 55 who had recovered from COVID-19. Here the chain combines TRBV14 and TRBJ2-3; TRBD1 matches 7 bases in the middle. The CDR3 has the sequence CASMGWQGADTQYF. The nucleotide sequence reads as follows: TGTGCCAGCATGGGATGGCAGGGGGCAGATACGCAGTATTTT.